These 5 T cell receptor beta chains came from one sample sequenced in a study of shared clonotypes between healthy human individuals (dated by TCRdb to the early 2020s). The library was prepared using the immunoSEQ multiplex PCR assay. The clones in this table, taken by TCRdb from immuneACCESS, are in-frame only. Not every clone is retained; where verified, under half of the shortfall comes from an unresolved V gene, and the cause of the rest is unknown. A total of 2 million to 2.5 million clones appear in this sample, roughly 90% of them only once. 0.37% of the sample belongs to the ten largest clones. The source material was naive CD4+ T cells from PBMCs. The label giving this sample's cell subset or site can be read as: CD45RA+ positively selected. These TCRs come from a man aged 18 to 35 in good health. Some clones in this sample may be carry-over from other donors' samples.

In the case of this clone: This specimen includes other DNA sequences encoding the same CDR3. The rearrangement uses TRBV5-1 and TRBJ2-5; TRBD2 aligns across 14 bases. CDR1 and CDR2 from the germline V gene are SGHRS and YFSETQ. Trimming took 0 bases from V and 0 from J; bases not matched to a gene: 1. This CDR3 is built from 17 residues. CDR3: CASSLGGLAGDQETQYF. The CDR3 DNA reads as TGCGCCAGCAGCTTGGGGGGACTAGCGGGAGACCAAGAGACCCAGTACTTC.

This chain connects TRBV28 to TRBJ1-5; 7 nucleotides line up with TRBD1. The CDR3 extends over 15 amino acids. Per germline, CDR1 MDHEN and CDR2 SYDVKM. V lost 5 bases, J lost 6 bases, and 10 bases stayed unmatched. CDR3: CASSVTGVPLQPQHF. The CDR3, as DNA: TGTGCCAGCAGTGTTACAGGGGTTCCCCTTCAGCCCCAGCATTTT.

The genes are TRBV6-6 and TRBJ2-7; D not certain. The germline V gene has CDR1 MNHNY and CDR2 SVGAGI (reference sequence). This CDR3 region has 14 residues. V was clipped by 5 bases and J by 7 bases, with 18 bases between them. The chain's CDR3 is CASSGQIALSEQYF. The CDR3 DNA is TGTGCCAGCAGTGGTCAAATTGCCCTTTCGGAGCAGTACTTC.

The rearrangement joins TRBV7-2 to TRBJ2-7; either TRBD1 or TRBD2 may fit D (5 bases each). V shed 5 bases and J shed 2 bases, with 13 bases lying between them. CDR1 and CDR2 from the germline V gene are SGHTA and FQGNSA. The CDR3 loop spans 14 amino acids. The CDR3 sequence is CASSMTGTAYEQYF. The CDR3 nucleotides read TGTGCCAGCAGCATGACCGGGACCGCCTACGAGCAGTACTTC.

In the case of this clone: Other DNA variants within this sample encode the same CDR3. The gene calls are TRBV6-1 and TRBJ1-1; D is unclear. CDR1 and CDR2 (germline): MNHNS, SASEGT. Trimming removed 5 bases from V and 1 base from J, with 5 bases in between. The CDR3 length is 12 residues. This chain's CDR3 is CASSRPNTEAFF. CDR3 in DNA: TGTGCCAGCAGTCGACCGAACACTGAAGCTTTCTTT.